These T cell receptor beta chains were read from a single sample in a study of blood T cell repertoires in COVID-19. The repertoire was sequenced with immunoSEQ multiplex PCR; TCRdb's copy has only in-frame clones and lacks some. The data show about 140,000 clones, under 85% seen once. Sequenced: peripheral blood. These receptors were taken from a human donor in a cohort sampled during active COVID-19. The CDR3 runs from the conserved cysteine through the conserved F or W.

CDR3	V	J
CAISSGREETQYF	TRBV10-3	TRBJ2-5
CASSSYRGTYEQYF	TRBV7-2	TRBJ2-7
CASSPRGSGSYEQYF	TRBV18	TRBJ2-7
CASSPGQVGEKLFF	TRBV28	TRBJ1-4
CASSLKYSGDQPQHF	TRBV7-8	TRBJ1-5
CASSFRTGQETQYF	TRBV5-8	TRBJ2-5
CASSSYNTGELFF	TRBV2	TRBJ2-2
CAWSQGAWAGNTIYF	TRBV30	TRBJ1-3
CASSPRLQGLGETQYF	TRBV14	TRBJ2-5
CASSLGPPGQDDHEQYF	TRBV5-6	TRBJ2-7
CASTGGRGQVLSGANVLTF	TRBV19	TRBJ2-6
CASSPQTWGYTF	TRBV12-3/TRBV12-4	TRBJ1-2
CASSPSGQGSYEQYF	TRBV13	TRBJ2-7
CASIIRGSDYGYTF	TRBV5-4	TRBJ1-2
CASSVEYGTGGPNEQFF	TRBV9	TRBJ2-1
CASSLQGGLRGANVLTF	TRBV7-3	TRBJ2-6
CAWAIDRDTEAFF	TRBV30	TRBJ1-1
CASSPDSGLLTDTQYF	TRBV5-1	TRBJ2-3
CASSLEGDTRYGYTF	TRBV5-1	TRBJ1-2
CASSFNPREQYF	TRBV7-9	TRBJ2-7
CASSPLAGGTGELFF	TRBV7-6	TRBJ2-2
CASNPSGPSSYNEQFF	TRBV14	TRBJ2-1
CASSVQTTNEKLFF	TRBV5-1	TRBJ1-4
CASRPTGLAVEGYF	TRBV6-6	TRBJ2-3
CASSLVARGGYTF	TRBV28	TRBJ1-2
CASSPSPPEGQKTQYF	TRBV19	TRBJ2-5
CATSSGGVSLYGYTF	TRBV15	TRBJ1-2
CASSSGQISTDTQYF	TRBV5-5	TRBJ2-3
CASSLNPSGTGGDTQYF	TRBV7-3	TRBJ2-3
CASSPPGGLQNTQYF	TRBV18	TRBJ2-3
CARDRGIYGYTF	TRBV23-1	TRBJ1-2
CSVGGSAGETQYF	TRBV29-1	TRBJ2-5
CASSEGGRSTGELFF	TRBV6-5	TRBJ2-2
CAGSSSTDTQYF	TRBV2	TRBJ2-3
CASSLRDRASDETQYF	TRBV5-4	TRBJ2-5
CASSVGNYGYTF	TRBV9	TRBJ1-2
CASSLRGDSGSPYNEQFF	TRBV27	TRBJ2-1
CASTRTESSYNSPLHF	TRBV9	TRBJ1-6
CASSLGTGRANTEAFF	TRBV7-6	TRBJ1-1
CASSQGLSSGYTF	TRBV3-1/TRBV3-2	TRBJ1-2
CASSALAGYEQFF	TRBV9	TRBJ2-1
CAQSAGRTEAFF	TRBV12-3/TRBV12-4	TRBJ1-1
CASSEIGPPNEKLFF	TRBV6-1	TRBJ1-4
CASSSMRETQYF	TRBV6-2/TRBV6-3	TRBJ2-5
CASSLAAGDDGYTF	TRBV5-1	TRBJ1-2
CASSPSGFETQYF	TRBV12-3/TRBV12-4	TRBJ2-5
CASSAGGERKNQPQHF	TRBV9	TRBJ1-5
CASSPRLAGANGSPLHF	TRBV5-1	TRBJ1-6
CASSQSTGGTDTQYF	TRBV3-1/TRBV3-2	TRBJ2-3
CASRSLAGAGEQFF	TRBV11-2	TRBJ2-1